The entry that follows covers one T cell receptor (beta chain) sequence. Its antigen is currently unknown. This table comes from immunoSEQ multiplex PCR, and its TCRdb copy is limited to in-frame clones, with some not included. The data hold over 2,000,000 clones, with around 93% observed a single time. As defined, naive CD8 cells were CD45RO-negative and positively selected for CCR7, with terminally differentiated effector memory CD45RA+ cells excluded. This sample is drawn from a study of shared clonotypes between healthy human individuals. Notes on the study in general: All-four-donor shared clonotypes had higher generation probabilities than non-shared clonotypes did.

Source material: naive CD8+ T cells from PBMCs. The origin of this receptor is a man between 18 and 35 years old in good health. Some clones in this sample may be carry-over from other donors' samples.

The CDR3 region is CASSSKKDSTYEQYF. In DNA form, the CDR3 reads TGTGCCAGCAGTTCTAAAAAGGACTCGACCTACGAGCAGTACTTC. The genes are TRBV27 and TRBJ2-7; D might be TRBD2 (5 bases). The CDR3 has 15 amino acids. Per germline, CDR1 MNHEY and CDR2 SMNVEV (reference sequence). Trimming took off 4 bases at V and 2 bases at J, with 15 bases between the two ends.